The clone carrying this T cell receptor beta chain was detected only a few times. Vbeta (60) and Jbeta (13) primers were used in the PCR. The repertoire was sequenced with immunoSEQ multiplex PCR; TCRdb's copy has only in-frame clones and lacks some. The sample holds 80,000 to 130,000 clones, around 74% seen once. The CDR3 has 14 amino acids. V was clipped by 3 bases and J by 6 bases; unmatched bases: 5. Germline CDR1 SNHLY, CDR2 FYNNEI. This specimen comes from a study of cytomegalovirus exposure and HLA in healthy donors. This clonotype was sampled from a male donor in good health and CMV-seropositive. Sequencing used PBMCs. The chain recombines TRBV2 with TRBJ1-5; 7 bases are a match to TRBD1. The CDR3 sequence is CASSDRQGRQPQHF. DNA for the CDR3: TGTGCCAGCAGTGACAGACAGGGTCGTCAGCCCCAGCATTTT.